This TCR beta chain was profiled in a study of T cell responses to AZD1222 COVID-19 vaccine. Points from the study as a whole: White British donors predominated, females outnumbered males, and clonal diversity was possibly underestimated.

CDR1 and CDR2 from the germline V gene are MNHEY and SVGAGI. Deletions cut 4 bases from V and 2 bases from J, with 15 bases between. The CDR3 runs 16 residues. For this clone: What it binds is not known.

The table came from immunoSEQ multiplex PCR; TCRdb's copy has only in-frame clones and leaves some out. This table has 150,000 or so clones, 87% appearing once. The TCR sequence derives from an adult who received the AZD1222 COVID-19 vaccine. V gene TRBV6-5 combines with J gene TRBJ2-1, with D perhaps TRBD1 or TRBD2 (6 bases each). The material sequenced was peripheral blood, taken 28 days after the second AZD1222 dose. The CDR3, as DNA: TGTGCCAGCAGTTCGCGAGGAGGGGGTACCTACAATGAGCAGTTCTTC. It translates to CASSSRGGGTYNEQFF.